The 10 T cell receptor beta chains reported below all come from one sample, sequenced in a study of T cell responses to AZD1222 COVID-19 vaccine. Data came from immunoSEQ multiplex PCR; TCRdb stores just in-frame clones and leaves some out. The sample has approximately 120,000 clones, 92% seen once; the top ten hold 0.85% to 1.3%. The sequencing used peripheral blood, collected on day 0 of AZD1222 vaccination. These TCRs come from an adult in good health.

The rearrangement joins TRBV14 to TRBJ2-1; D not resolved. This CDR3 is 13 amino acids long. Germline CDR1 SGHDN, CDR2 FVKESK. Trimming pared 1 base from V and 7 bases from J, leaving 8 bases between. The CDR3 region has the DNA TGTGCCAGCAGCCAAGTAATAGGAAATGAGCAGTTCTTC. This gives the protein CASSQVIGNEQFF.

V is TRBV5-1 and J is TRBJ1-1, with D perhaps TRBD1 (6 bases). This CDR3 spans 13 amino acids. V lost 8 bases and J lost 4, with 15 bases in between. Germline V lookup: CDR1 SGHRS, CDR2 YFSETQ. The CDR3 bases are TGCGCCAGTAAAACAGGGAAGGCCACTGAAGCTTTCTTT. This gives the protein CASKTGKATEAFF.

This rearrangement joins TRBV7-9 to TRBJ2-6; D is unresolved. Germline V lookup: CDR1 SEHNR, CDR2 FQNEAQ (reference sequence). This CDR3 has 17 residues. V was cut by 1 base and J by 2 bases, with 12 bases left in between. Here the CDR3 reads CASSLGGLITGANVLTF. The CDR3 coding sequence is TGTGCCAGCAGCTTAGGGGGTTTGATTACTGGGGCCAACGTCCTGACTTTC.

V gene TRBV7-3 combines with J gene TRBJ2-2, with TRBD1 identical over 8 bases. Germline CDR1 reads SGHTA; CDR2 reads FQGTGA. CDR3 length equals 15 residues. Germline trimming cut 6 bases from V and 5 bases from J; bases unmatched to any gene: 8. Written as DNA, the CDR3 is TGTGCCAGCAGGACCGGGACAGGAGGAACCGGGGAGCTGTTTTTT. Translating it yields CASRTGTGGTGELFF.

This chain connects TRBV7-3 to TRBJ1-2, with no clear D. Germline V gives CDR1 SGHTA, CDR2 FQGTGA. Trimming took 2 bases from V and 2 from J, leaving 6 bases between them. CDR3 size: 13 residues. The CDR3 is CASSLGYNYGYTF. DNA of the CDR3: TGTGCCAGCAGCTTAGGGTACAACTATGGCTACACCTTC.

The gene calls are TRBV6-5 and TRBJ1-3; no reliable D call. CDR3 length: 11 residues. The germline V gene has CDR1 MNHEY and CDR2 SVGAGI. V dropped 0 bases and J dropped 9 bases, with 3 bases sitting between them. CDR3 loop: CASSYSGTIYF. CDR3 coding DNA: TGTGCCAGCAGTTACTCTGGCACCATATATTTT.

DNA of the CDR3: TGTGCCAGCAGCCCCCGTGAGGGTTACTACGAGCAGTACTTC. It codes for CASSPREGYYEQYF. The chain links TRBV7-8 to TRBJ2-7; D is perhaps TRBD2 (5 bases). The ends were cut back, 5 bases at V and 3 bases at J, with 14 bases in the middle. The germline CDR1 and CDR2 sequences are SGHVS and FQNEAQ. The CDR3 totals 14 residues.

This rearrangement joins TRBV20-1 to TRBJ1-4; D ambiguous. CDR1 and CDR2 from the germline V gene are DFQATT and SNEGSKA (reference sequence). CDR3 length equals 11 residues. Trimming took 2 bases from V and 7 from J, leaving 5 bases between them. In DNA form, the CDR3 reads TGCAGTGCTAGAATTAGTGAAAAACTGTTTTTT. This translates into CSARISEKLFF.

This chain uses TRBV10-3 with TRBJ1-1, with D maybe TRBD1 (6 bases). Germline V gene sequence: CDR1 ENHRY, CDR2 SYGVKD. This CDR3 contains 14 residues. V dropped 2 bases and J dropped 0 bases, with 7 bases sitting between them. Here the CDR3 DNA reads TGTGCCATCAGTGAGACAGGGATGAACACTGAAGCTTTCTTT. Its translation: CAISETGMNTEAFF.

The CDR3: CASSVVGTGGADSYNEQFF. In nucleotides, the CDR3 is TGTGCCAGCAGCGTAGTGGGGACGGGGGGCGCAGACTCCTACAATGAGCAGTTCTTC. The V and J genes are TRBV9 and TRBJ2-1; TRBD2 might be the D (7 bases). The germline V and J ends were trimmed by 0 bases and 0 bases, with 19 bases remaining between them. This CDR3 has 19 residues. Germline lookup yields CDR1 SGDLS and CDR2 YYNGEE.